Sequencing of this TCR beta chain was carried out in a study of identical twins. Findings and limits, study-wide: The study reached conclusions through statistical analysis that was cross-sectional, not following the same donors. Invariant T cells like MAIT and iNKT could partly confound the zero-insertion analyses. There was more out-of-frame TCR alpha sharing in monozygotic twins than models estimated.

Concerning this clonotype: Its matching antigen is unknown.

TCRdb reanalysed the 5' RACE reads using MiXCR and keeps one entry per CDR3 protein. The sample has fewer than 250,000 distinct CDR3 sequences; 7% to 8.5% are singletons. Germline V gene sequence: CDR1 DFQATT, CDR2 SNEGSKA (reference sequence). The V gene lost 1 base and the J gene lost 3 bases, with 10 bases spanning the gap. This CDR3 has 14 residues. The same data also contributed to another study, on yellow fever vaccine responses in identical twins.

Source material: CD8+ T cells sorted from blood. This receptor was taken from a young woman in good health. The chain couples TRBV20-1 to TRBJ2-1; TRBD2 is a possible D gene (5 bases). The CDR3 here is CSARGSRDYNEQFF. In DNA form, the CDR3 reads TGCAGTGCTAGAGGATCCCGGGACTACAATGAGCAGTTCTTC.